Shown below are 17 T cell receptor beta chains from a single sample sequenced in a study of CD8+ T cells in alopecia areata. Extracted RNA was reverse transcribed into cDNA, the sequencing template. Repertoires were generated with immunoSEQ multiplex PCR, while TCRdb's copy carries only in-frame clones and drops some. The table records 120,000 or so clones, about 46% of them present only once. The sequencing sample was made of NKG2D-low CD8+ T cells sorted from blood. These receptors originate from a human donor with alopecia areata.

There are a few counts of this clone. The CDR3 is CASSLESVGVEQYF. The CDR3, as DNA: TGTGCCAGCAGCTTGGAATCGGTGGGGGTCGAGCAGTACTTC. The gene calls are TRBV5-6 and TRBJ2-7, with D tentatively TRBD1 or TRBD2 (5 bases each). CDR3 length equals 14 residues. V shed 0 bases and J shed 6 bases, with 13 bases lying between them. Germline V gene data show CDR1 as SGHDT and CDR2 as YYEEEE.

This rearrangement joins TRBV27 to TRBJ2-4; TRBD1 or TRBD2 may be the D gene (5 bases each). There are 18 residues in the CDR3. The germline gives CDR1 MNHEY, CDR2 SMNVEV (reference sequence). Trimming cost V 4 bases and J 9 bases, with 28 bases left between them. The CDR3 loop is CASSSTLGTPGPQGIQYF. The CDR3 DNA reads as TGTGCCAGCAGTTCCACCCTGGGCACCCCGGGGCCTCAGGGCATTCAGTACTTC.

The chain recombines TRBV9 with TRBJ2-7; the D gene is possibly TRBD2 (5 bases). V was trimmed by 0 bases and J by 0 bases, leaving 10 bases between them. Germline-derived CDR1 and CDR2 are SGDLS and YYNGEE. The CDR3 runs to 15 residues. The CDR3 nucleotides are TGTGCCAGCAGCGTAGGTGGGGAGTTCTCCTACGAGCAGTACTTC. Its translation: CASSVGGEFSYEQYF.

This clone appeared a few times. The chain joins TRBV29-1 to TRBJ1-2; no reliable D call. Trimming removed 2 bases from V and 0 bases from J, with 10 bases in between. Per germline, CDR1 SQVTM and CDR2 ANQGSEA. The CDR3 has 14 residues. This CDR3 reads CSVEYVRANYGYTF. In nucleotides, the CDR3 is TGCAGCGTTGAATATGTCAGAGCTAACTATGGCTACACCTTC.

This chain connects TRBV4-1 to TRBJ2-7, with a tentative D call TRBD1 (6 bases). Trimming stripped 5 bases from V and 2 bases from J, with 19 bases between. This CDR3 is built from 16 residues. Germline V gene lookup returns CDR1 MGHRA and CDR2 YSYEKL. The chain's CDR3 is CASSSIPGQATYEQYF. In nucleotides, the CDR3 is TGCGCCAGCAGCTCAATACCGGGACAAGCTACCTACGAGCAGTACTTC.

This clone came up a few times. The chain carries TRBV29-1 and TRBJ1-2; D might be TRBD1 (6 bases). V was cut by 4 bases and J by 8 bases, with 11 bases left in between. CDR1 SQVTM and CDR2 ANQGSEA come from the germline V gene. The CDR3 runs 11 residues. CDR3: CSVVEGGGYTF. The CDR3 DNA reads as TGCAGCGTTGTCGAGGGGGGAGGCTACACCTTC.

CDR3 coding DNA: TGCGCCAGCAGCCAACCCGGAAATGAGCAGTTCTTC. This encodes CASSQPGNEQFF. The V gene is TRBV4-1, the J gene TRBJ2-1, with D unclear. Per the germline V gene, CDR1 is MGHRA and CDR2 is YSYEKL. The CDR3 spans 12 residues. V gave up 2 bases and J gave up 7 bases, with 6 bases separating them.

CDR3: CASSQLATEAFF. The CDR3 region has the DNA TGTGCCAGCAGCCAACTCGCCACTGAAGCTTTCTTT. This chain joins TRBV14 and TRBJ1-1, with D unclear. Per the germline V gene, CDR1 is SGHDN and CDR2 is FVKESK. CDR3 size: 12 residues. Trimming removed 2 bases at V and 4 bases at J, with 5 bases between. Looking up the rest from reference TRBV14 and TRBJ1-1 gives the full variable domain: EAGVTQFPSHSVIEKGQTVTLRCDPISGHDNLYWYRRVMGKEIKFLLHFVKESKQDESGMPNNRFLAERTGGTYSTLKVQPAELEDSGVYFCASSQLATEAFFGQGTRLTVV.

This chain uses TRBV29-1 with TRBJ1-1; D gene uncertain. The V gene's germline CDR1 is SQVTM and CDR2 ANQGSEA. Deletions cut 6 bases from V and 1 base from J, with 9 bases between. The CDR3 covers 12 residues. This chain's CDR3 is CSVGRRNTEAFF. CDR3 DNA: TGCAGCGTGGGGAGGCGGAACACTGAAGCTTTCTTT.

V gene TRBV11-2 combines with J gene TRBJ2-3; 9 bases line up with TRBD2. There are 15 residues in the CDR3. The ends lost 6 bases at V and 5 bases at J; junction bases unmatched: 9. The germline CDR1 and CDR2 sequences are SGHAT and FQNNGV. The CDR3 loop is CASRSAGGPRDTQYF. DNA of the CDR3: TGTGCCAGCAGGTCTGCGGGAGGGCCGAGAGATACGCAGTATTTT.

In this sample, this clone turned up a few times. This chain connects TRBV11-2 to TRBJ2-7; no reliable D call. The germline V and J ends were trimmed by 0 bases and 3 bases, with 6 bases remaining between them. The CDR3 length is 13 residues. The germline V gene encodes CDR1 SGHAT and CDR2 FQNNGV. This CDR3 reads CASSLDRFYEQYF. The CDR3 DNA sequence: TGTGCCAGCAGCTTAGACAGGTTCTACGAGCAGTACTTC.

This chain connects TRBV28 to TRBJ2-7, with a weak D call TRBD2 (5 bases). Trimming left V 7 bases short and J 0 bases short, with 10 bases between. Germline V CDR1 and CDR2: MDHEN, SYDVKM. This CDR3 is 13 amino acids long. CDR3 protein: CASTMSGSYEQYF. The CDR3 coding sequence is TGTGCCAGCACCATGAGCGGCTCCTACGAGCAGTACTTC. Variable domain in full (rest from reference TRBV28 and TRBJ2-7): DVKVTQSSRYLVKRTGEKVFLECVQDMDHENMFWYRQDPGLGLRLIYFSYDVKMKEKGDIPEGYSVSREKKERFSLILESASTNQTSMYLCASTMSGSYEQYFGPGTRLTVT.

The chain has TRBV4-1 and TRBJ2-7; 7 nucleotides align to TRBD1. This CDR3 has 14 residues. Germline-derived CDR1 and CDR2 are MGHRA and YSYEKL. V was pared by 1 base and J by 2 bases, with 2 bases of the junction left unmatched. CDR3 in amino acids: CASSQVTGAYEQYF. CDR3 DNA sequence: TGCGCCAGCAGCCAAGTCACAGGGGCCTACGAGCAGTACTTC.

The chain employs TRBV30 and TRBJ1-1, with D hard to call. CDR3 length: 12 residues. Germline CDR1 reads GTSNPN; CDR2 reads SVGIG (reference sequence). V lost 2 bases, J lost 8 bases, and 12 bases lay in between. CDR3 in DNA: TGTGCCTGGAGTTCTGGAGGGCCCGAAGCTTTCTTT. Protein product: CAWSSGGPEAFF.

In this sample, this clone turned up a few times. In nucleotides, the CDR3 is TGTGCCAGCAGTGAATGGGGAGAGGCCGGGGAGCTGTTTTTT. This sequence encodes CASSEWGEAGELFF. The rearrangement links TRBV25-1 to TRBJ2-2, with D perhaps TRBD2 (5 bases). V was pared by 1 base and J by 6 bases, with 9 bases between. This CDR3 is built from 14 residues. From germline, CDR1 is MGHDK and CDR2 SYGVNS.

V usage is TRBV30 and J usage is TRBJ2-5, with D possibly called TRBD1 or TRBD2 (6 bases each). Germline CDR1 GTSNPN, CDR2 SVGIG (reference sequence). The CDR3 loop spans 13 amino acids. CDR3 residues: CAAGHSGEETQYF. For the CDR3, the DNA is TGTGCGGCGGGACACTCTGGTGAAGAGACCCAGTACTTC.

This clone was seen a single time. CDR3 in DNA: TGTGCCAGCAGCTTGGTAGGGGAACGCCGAGAGACCCAGTACTTC. Its protein product is CASSLVGERRETQYF. This chain connects TRBV5-6 to TRBJ2-5, with D possibly matching TRBD1 (5 bases). Trimming removed 0 bases from V and 4 bases from J, with 13 bases in between. The CDR3 sequence is 15 residues long. Germline CDR1 SGHDT, CDR2 YYEEEE.